This passage covers 30 T cell receptor beta chains from one sample sequenced in a study of shared T cell receptors in the human thymus (TCRdb year 2021). The method behind the library was the immunoSEQ multiplex PCR assay. The table comes from immuneACCESS by way of TCRdb, which keeps in-frame sequences with V and J called. Part of the clones is missing from these tables; in studies checked, under half for an unresolved V gene and the rest for unknown reasons. For this sample there are some 660,000 clones; about 87% appear just once. The top ten clonotypes cover roughly 0.0086% of the sample. The sample was also linked to a second study, of human thymus T cells.

The sample consisted of thymocytes. These receptors all stem from a boy younger than two with a congenital heart defect. Donor details come from another sample of the same person, matched by shared clones.

The chain employs TRBV25-1 and TRBJ2-3, with D uncertain. Trimming pared 2 bases from V and 2 bases from J, leaving 5 bases between. The CDR3 is 13 residues long. Per germline, CDR1 MGHDK and CDR2 SYGVNS. The CDR3 DNA reads TGTGCCAGCAGTGAAGAAGCCACAGATACGCAGTATTTT. Protein product: CASSEEATDTQYF.

The chain recombines TRBV10-1 with TRBJ2-1; the D is unclear. The germline gives CDR1 WNHNN, CDR2 SYGVQD (reference sequence). V gave up 4 bases and J gave up 0 bases, with 7 bases separating them. CDR3 length: 14 residues. The CDR3 sequence: CASSVGGSYNEQFF. The CDR3 DNA is TGCGCCAGCAGTGTCGGCGGCTCCTACAATGAGCAGTTCTTC.

V and J are TRBV7-8 and TRBJ2-1; 13 bases map to TRBD2. The V segment lost 1 base and the J segment 5 bases; nucleotides outside the gene matches: 11. Germline CDR1 is SGHVS and CDR2 is FQNEAQ. The CDR3 totals 19 residues. CDR3 region: CASSLGTSGRSGVDNEQFF. The CDR3, as DNA: TGTGCCAGCAGCTTAGGGACTAGCGGGAGAAGTGGGGTCGACAATGAGCAGTTCTTC. The full variable domain, with the rest looked up from reference TRBV7-8 and TRBJ2-1, is GAGVSQSPRYKVAKRGQDVALRCDPISGHVSLFWYQQALGQGPEFLTYFQNEAQLDKSGLPSDRFFAERPEGSVSTLKIQRTQQEDSAVYLCASSLGTSGRSGVDNEQFFGPGTRLTVL.

V and J are TRBV15 and TRBJ2-6, with 7 bases aligning to TRBD2. The CDR3 length is 19 residues. Germline loops: CDR1 LNHNV, CDR2 YYDKDF (reference sequence). V was clipped by 5 bases and J by 2 bases; unmatched bases: 15. In DNA, the CDR3 is TGTGCCACCAGCTCCCTTAGGGACCGGAGCGGGACTGGGGCCAACGTCCTGACTTTC. It specifies CATSSLRDRSGTGANVLTF. The entire variable domain, with the rest obtained from reference TRBV15 and TRBJ2-6, is as follows: DAMVIQNPRYQVTQFGKPVTLSCSQTLNHNVMYWYQQKSSQAPKLLFHYYDKDFNNEADTPDNFQSRRPNTSFCFLDIRSPGLGDTAMYLCATSSLRDRSGTGANVLTFGAGSRLTVL.

J is TRBJ2-1 and V is TRBV27; the match to TRBD2 covers 10 bases. Looked up from germline, CDR1 is MNHEY and CDR2 is SMNVEV (reference sequence). The junction had 8 bases not matched to a gene; V was cut back by 3 bases and J by 6 bases. The CDR3 totals 16 residues. In nucleotides, the CDR3 is TGTGCCAGCAGTTTGGGCCTAGCGGGAGCAGGCAATGAGCAGTTCTTC. Amino acids: CASSLGLAGAGNEQFF.

CDR3 protein: CASSQNGLAGRQETQYF. CDR3 bases: TGCGCCAGCAGCCAGAACGGACTAGCGGGCAGGCAAGAGACCCAGTACTTC. This chain links TRBV4-3 with TRBJ2-5; 11 bases align to TRBD2. The germline gives CDR1 LGHNA, CDR2 YSLEER. This CDR3 contains 17 residues. V was clipped by 3 bases and J by 2 bases; unmatched bases: 8.

The chain is built from TRBV5-1 and TRBJ2-7, with D perhaps matching TRBD2 (6 bases). Trimming stripped 4 bases from V and 3 bases from J, with 14 bases between. This CDR3 is built from 14 residues. Germline CDR1 SGHRS, CDR2 YFSETQ. The DNA for the CDR3 is TGCGCCAGCAGCCCGAAGCCGACTAGCTACGAGCAGTACTTC. It is translated as CASSPKPTSYEQYF. Drawing the rest from reference TRBV5-1 and TRBJ2-7, the complete variable domain is KAGVTQTPRYLIKTRGQQVTLSCSPISGHRSVSWYQQTPGQGLQFLFEYFSETQRNKGNFPGRFSGRQFSNSRSEMNVSTLELGDSALYLCASSPKPTSYEQYFGPGTRLTVT.

The genes are TRBV4-3 and TRBJ2-1, with TRBD2 matching 12 bases. V lost 1 base and J lost 0; bases outside the gene matches: 7. The CDR3 spans 19 residues. The germline gives CDR1 LGHNA, CDR2 YSLEER. CDR3 amino acids: CASSQGGLAGCGSYNEQFF. The CDR3 DNA is TGCGCCAGCAGCCAAGGAGGACTAGCGGGATGTGGCTCCTACAATGAGCAGTTCTTC.

This clone was seen once. The chain uses TRBV7-9 and TRBJ1-2, with a tentative D call TRBD1 (5 bases). With 8 bases removed from V and 6 bases from J, the gap between germline ends came to 16 bases. The V gene's germline CDR1 is SEHNR and CDR2 FQNEAQ (reference sequence). The CDR3 has 13 amino acids. The CDR3 sequence is CASGGGRRDGYTF. CDR3 DNA sequence: TGTGCCAGCGGTGGGGGGAGGCGGGATGGCTACACCTTC.

The rearrangement uses TRBV28 and TRBJ1-6, with D possibly TRBD1 on 5 matching bases. V was cut by 5 bases and J by 11 bases, with 16 bases left in between. Germline V lookup: CDR1 MDHEN, CDR2 SYDVKM. This CDR3 comprises 14 residues. The DNA for the CDR3 is TGTGCCAGCAGTCGACCGACAGCCACAGCACCCCTCCACTTT. It encodes CASSRPTATAPLHF.

The rearrangement uses TRBV25-1 and TRBJ2-5; 7 bases are a match to TRBD2. Germline loops: CDR1 MGHDK, CDR2 SYGVNS. The junction had 6 bases not matched to a gene; V was cut back by 4 bases and J by 1 base. The CDR3 length is 15 residues. In DNA, the CDR3 is TGTGCCAGCAGTGGAGCGGGACCGCTCCAAGAGACCCAGTACTTC. Its translation: CASSGAGPLQETQYF. The full variable domain, completed using reference TRBV25-1 and TRBJ2-5, is EADIYQTPRYLVIGTGKKITLECSQTMGHDKMYWYQQDPGMELHLIHYSYGVNSTEKGDLSSESTVSRIRTEHFPLTLESARPSHTSQYLCASSGAGPLQETQYFGPGTRLLVL.

The chain uses TRBV4-3 and TRBJ2-5; tentative D call: TRBD2 (6 bases). V lost 1 base and J lost 2, with 17 bases in between. CDR3 length equals 17 residues. Germline values: CDR1 LGHNA, CDR2 YSLEER. CDR3 region: CASSQAWPSERQETQYF. For the CDR3, the DNA is TGCGCCAGCAGCCAAGCTTGGCCTAGCGAGAGACAAGAGACCCAGTACTTC.

This chain uses TRBV27 with TRBJ2-7; 14 positions agree with TRBD2. V shed 4 bases, J shed 1 base, and the junction held 9 bases outside the gene matches. The CDR3 is 18 amino acids. Germline V lookup: CDR1 MNHEY, CDR2 SMNVEV (reference sequence). The CDR3, as DNA: TGTGCCAGCAGTTCCCGGACTAGCGGGAGGCAATATTCCTACGAGCAGTACTTC. This gives the protein CASSSRTSGRQYSYEQYF.

The rearrangement joins TRBV5-5 to TRBJ1-5, with TRBD1 identical over 7 bases. V trimming: 4 bases; J trimming: 2 bases; junction bases outside the gene matches: 9. In germline, CDR1 is SGHKS, CDR2 YYEKEE (reference sequence). This CDR3 is built from 16 residues. CDR3 loop: CASSGEQGPRNQPQHF. The CDR3 nucleotides read TGTGCCAGCAGCGGCGAACAGGGGCCCCGCAATCAGCCCCAGCATTTT. Full variable domain (missing parts from reference TRBV5-5 and TRBJ1-5): DAGVTQSPTHLIKTRGQQVTLRCSPISGHKSVSWYQQVLGQGPQFIFQYYEKEERGRGNFPDRFSARQFPNYSSELNVNALLLGDSALYLCASSGEQGPRNQPQHFGDGTRLSIL.

V gene TRBV5-1 combines with J gene TRBJ2-5, with 8 positions matching TRBD1. The CDR3 totals 17 residues. The V gene end was trimmed by 2 bases and the J gene end by 4 bases; junction bases not matched to a gene: 13. CDR1 is SGHRS and CDR2 is YFSETQ in the germline V gene. CDR3 sequence reads: CASSFGQGEVKGETQYF. For the CDR3, the DNA is TGCGCCAGCAGCTTTGGACAGGGCGAGGTGAAAGGAGAGACCCAGTACTTC.

The CDR3 nucleotides are TGCGCCAGCAGCCAAGAATTCCGGTACCCGGTCACCGGGGAGCTGTTTTTT. Its protein product is CASSQEFRYPVTGELFF. The chain joins TRBV4-3 to TRBJ2-2; D is unresolved. Germline CDR1 LGHNA, CDR2 YSLEER. The CDR3 loop spans 17 amino acids. Trimming removed 0 bases from V and 4 bases from J, with 15 bases in between.

The chain uses TRBV5-6 and TRBJ1-1, with D perhaps TRBD1 (5 bases). Trimming removed 0 bases from V and 6 bases from J, with 12 bases in between. CDR3 size: 14 residues. Germline lookup yields CDR1 SGHDT and CDR2 YYEEEE. CDR3 amino acids: CASSLAQATSEAFF. The CDR3 DNA sequence: TGTGCCAGCAGCTTGGCACAGGCGACCTCTGAAGCTTTCTTT.

This chain uses TRBV28 with TRBJ2-3, with 7 bases identical to TRBD2. V gave up 6 bases and J gave up 4 bases; unmatched junction bases: 10. Germline V gene data show CDR1 as MDHEN and CDR2 as SYDVKM. The CDR3 loop spans 15 amino acids. The CDR3 DNA sequence: TGTGCCAGCAGCGCAGGGAGGGCCGGTGCAGATACGCAGTATTTT. Encoded protein: CASSAGRAGADTQYF.

This chain links TRBV7-9 with TRBJ2-4, with D maybe TRBD2 (5 bases). Trimming pared 5 bases from V and 11 bases from J, leaving 13 bases between. Looked up from germline, CDR1 is SEHNR and CDR2 is FQNEAQ (reference sequence). The CDR3 is 12 residues long. The CDR3 is CASSTGVVVQYF. The CDR3 nucleotides are TGTGCCAGCAGCACCGGGGTAGTGGTTCAGTACTTC.

The V and J genes are TRBV5-6 and TRBJ1-1; TRBD1 might be the D (6 bases). Deletions cut 0 bases from V and 11 bases from J, with 23 bases between. The length of the CDR3 is 16 residues. Germline V gene data show CDR1 as SGHDT and CDR2 as YYEEEE. DNA for the CDR3: TGTGCCAGCAGCTTGGGGAAGGGACACAACTCTAAGATGGCTTTCTTT. It codes for CASSLGKGHNSKMAFF.

This clone showed up just once. The V gene is TRBV6-1, the J gene TRBJ2-1, with 13 nucleotides matching TRBD2. The CDR3 contains 15 residues. V trimming: 3 bases; J trimming: 6 bases; junction bases outside the gene matches: 2. From germline, CDR1 is MNHNS and CDR2 SASEGT. The CDR3 spells CASSERTSGGNEQFF. The CDR3 bases are TGTGCCAGCAGTGAGAGGACTAGCGGGGGCAATGAGCAGTTCTTC.

This clone was seen only once. The chain has TRBV9 and TRBJ1-1; TRBD1 matches 7 bases. The junction had 4 bases not matched to a gene; V was cut back by 4 bases and J by 4 bases. The CDR3 consists of 13 residues. CDR1 is SGDLS and CDR2 is YYNGEE in the germline V gene. CDR3 nucleotides: TGTGCCAGCAGCTCGACAGGGACCACTGAAGCTTTCTTT. Translating it yields CASSSTGTTEAFF.

The chain uses TRBV7-9 and TRBJ1-2; 8 bases fit TRBD1. The CDR3 covers 16 residues. Germline-derived CDR1 and CDR2 are SEHNR and FQNEAQ (reference sequence). The V and J ends lost 1 base and 4 bases, in that order; junction bases with no gene match: 8. CDR3 DNA sequence: TGTGCCAGCAGCTTAGGTCTTTCAGGGGGCGGCTATGGCTACACCTTC. This encodes CASSLGLSGGGYGYTF.

This chain links TRBV5-1 with TRBJ2-6; 9 bases line up with TRBD1. CDR3 size: 16 residues. After removal of 6 bases from V and 3 bases from J, the junction contained 7 bases not matched to a gene. Germline lookup yields CDR1 SGHRS and CDR2 YFSETQ. The CDR3 is CASTRTGDVGANVLTF. DNA for the CDR3: TGCGCCAGCACCCGGACAGGGGACGTTGGGGCCAACGTCCTGACTTTC.

The genes are TRBV6-1 and TRBJ2-4, with 8 bases matching TRBD2. CDR3 length: 16 residues. Germline V CDR1 and CDR2: MNHNS, SASEGT. V shed 4 bases, J shed 6 bases, and the junction held 11 bases outside the gene matches. In DNA, the CDR3 is TGTGCCAGCAGTGCTCGCCCAGGCGGGGGGTCAAACATTCAGTACTTC. Translated, it gives CASSARPGGGSNIQYF.

This clone was picked up one time. The V and J genes are TRBV14 and TRBJ1-2; no clear D. The germline gives CDR1 SGHDN, CDR2 FVKESK. Trimming removed 4 bases at V and 4 bases at J, with 10 bases between. The CDR3 totals 13 residues. The CDR3, as DNA: TGTGCCAGCAGCCCGTCCTCCTCCTATGGCTACACCTTC. It translates to CASSPSSSYGYTF.

The table lists this clone with a count of one. The V call is TRBV5-1, the J call TRBJ2-5, with 8 nucleotides matching TRBD1. In germline, CDR1 is SGHRS, CDR2 YFSETQ. The CDR3 loop spans 14 amino acids. Unmatched junction bases numbered 7, after V lost 3 bases and J lost 6 bases. Written as DNA, the CDR3 is TGCGCCAGCAGCTACCGGACAGGGAGACAGACCCAGTACTTC. Translation: CASSYRTGRQTQYF.

This clone showed up just a few times. The same CDR3 arises from other DNA sequences in this sample as well. V gene TRBV6-6 combines with J gene TRBJ1-6, with 7 bases fitting TRBD1. The trim removed 2 bases at V and 7 bases at J, leaving 5 bases unmatched. This CDR3 spans 15 amino acids. The germline V gene encodes CDR1 MNHNY and CDR2 SVGAGI (reference sequence). CDR3 coding DNA: TGTGCCAGCAGTTACCCGGGACAGATCAATTCACCCCTCCACTTT. It encodes CASSYPGQINSPLHF.

Points on this clone: This sample includes further DNA sequences coding for the same CDR3. The genes are TRBV5-4 and TRBJ2-7, with a possible D match to TRBD1 (5 bases). The germline CDR1 and CDR2 sequences are SGHNT and YYREEE (reference sequence). The ends were cut back, 3 bases at V and 4 bases at J, with 5 bases in the middle. The CDR3 consists of 11 residues. As DNA, the CDR3 is TGTGCCAGCAGCTCAGGGTACGAGCAGTACTTC. Amino acid sequence: CASSSGYEQYF.

This rearrangement joins TRBV5-6 to TRBJ1-1; D is ambiguous. The V end lost 4 bases, the J end lost 1 base, and 14 bases lay between the germline ends. The germline V gene has CDR1 SGHDT and CDR2 YYEEEE. This CDR3 comprises 15 residues. In DNA, the CDR3 is TGTGCCAGCAGCGTCTATGGTAATGGGAACACTGAAGCTTTCTTT. Its protein is CASSVYGNGNTEAFF.